These T cell receptor beta chains were read from a single sample in a study of cytomegalovirus exposure and HLA in healthy donors. Only in-frame clones appear in the TCRdb table, and some are missing; sequencing was by immunoSEQ multiplex PCR. There are about 140,000 clones in the sample; about 86% occur only once, and about 2.7% lies in the top ten. Material for sequencing was PBMCs. These receptor sequences come from a man younger than 30 in good health and CMV-seronegative. The CDR3 runs from the conserved cysteine through the conserved F or W. A D gene is named only where the DNA matches it firmly. The size field is filled for only some rows; it gives once, few, many or a size class.

d_gene,v_gene,j_gene,abundance,CDR3nt,CDR3aa
.,TRBV9,TRBJ1-2,.,TGTGCCAGCAGCGTAGAAAGAATCTCGGAGGCGGACGGCTACACCTTC,CASSVERISEADGYTF
TRBD2,TRBV27,TRBJ2-7,.,TGTGCCAGCAGTGAGGGACTAGCGGGAGTTAGGGAGCAGTACTTC,CASSEGLAGVREQYF
TRBD2,TRBV5-4,TRBJ2-3,.,TGTGCCAGCAGCCCGACTAGCGGGAGATTCCCAGATACGCAGTATTTT,CASSPTSGRFPDTQYF
.,TRBV6-5,TRBJ2-7,once,TGTGCCAGCAGTTACTCGACAGGCGCTACCTACGAGCAGTACTTC,CASSYSTGATYEQYF
.,TRBV6-6,TRBJ1-2,.,TGTGCCAGCAGATATGGACAGTTCTATGGCTACACCTTC,CASRYGQFYGYTF
.,TRBV9,TRBJ1-2,.,TGTGCCAGCAGCCGACTAGACAAGCACTATGGCTACACCTTC,CASSRLDKHYGYTF
TRBD1,TRBV5-1,TRBJ2-7,.,TGCGCCAGCAGCCGGAGGTGGGACAGGGCGTCGGGGCAGTACTTC,CASSRRWDRASGQYF
.,TRBV6-1,TRBJ1-1,.,TGTGCCAGCAGAGGTACAGGGCTCGTGTGGGGAGCTTTCTTT,CASRGTGLVWGAFF
TRBD1,TRBV7-2,TRBJ2-7,.,TGTGCCAGCAGCTTTCCGGGACAGGGGGCGACCTACGAGCAGTACTTC,CASSFPGQGATYEQYF
.,TRBV6-1,TRBJ1-1,.,TGTGCCAGCGGGCGGGGGATGAACACTGAAGCTTTCTTT,CASGRGMNTEAFF
.,TRBV27,TRBJ2-3,.,TGTGCCAGCAGTCGACAGGTTTCCACAGATACGCAGTATTTT,CASSRQVSTDTQYF
.,TRBV9,TRBJ2-5,.,TGTGCCAGCAGCGTCGGGTACCAAGAGACCCAGTACTTC,CASSVGYQETQYF
TRBD2,TRBV28,TRBJ2-7,.,TGTGCCAGCAGGTCAAGCGGACTAGCGGGCCCGAGGTCCTACGAGCAGTACTTC,CASRSSGLAGPRSYEQYF
TRBD2,TRBV19,TRBJ2-1,once,TGTGCCAGTAGTATAGCGGGAGGGCAGTACAATGAGCAGTTCTTC,CASSIAGGQYNEQFF
TRBD1,TRBV11-2,TRBJ2-7,.,TGTGCCAGCAGCTTAGATCCGGGACAGGGGAATATTGCGCAGTACTTC,CASSLDPGQGNIAQYF
.,TRBV2,TRBJ2-5,.,TGTGCCAGCATAGGGTCTAGCTGGGAAGAGACCCAGTACTTC,CASIGSSWEETQYF
.,TRBV10-3,TRBJ1-1,few,TGTGCCACCGAGGGTCGGATGAACACTGAAGCTTTCTTT,CATEGRMNTEAFF
TRBD1,TRBV5-4,TRBJ1-1,.,TGTGCCAGCAGTCGGGACAGGGGGAGCACTGAAGCTTTCTTT,CASSRDRGSTEAFF
.,TRBV11-2,TRBJ2-5,once,TGTGCCAGCAGCCGTACGTCGGGGTGGGAGACCCAGTACTTC,CASSRTSGWETQYF
TRBD1,TRBV5-4,TRBJ1-1,.,TGTGCCAGCAGCTTAAGGGGGCCCAACACTGAAGCTTTCTTT,CASSLRGPNTEAFF
TRBD2,TRBV11-3,TRBJ2-7,.,TGTGCCAGCAGCAAGGACTCGGGACTAGCCTACGAGCAGTACTTC,CASSKDSGLAYEQYF
TRBD1,TRBV4-2,TRBJ2-6,.,TGTGCCAGCAGCTCAGCGGGACAGGGCGGATCTGGGGCCAACGTCCTGACTTTC,CASSSAGQGGSGANVLTF
.,TRBV10-3,TRBJ2-1,.,TGTGCCATCAGTGAGGGCAGAAACAATGAGCAGTTCTTC,CAISEGRNNEQFF
.,TRBV2,TRBJ1-2,.,TGTGCCAGCAGTCCCGGGACTCCGGCTTCTTCTGGCTACACCTTC,CASSPGTPASSGYTF
.,TRBV27,TRBJ2-3,.,TGTGCCAGCAGTGAACAGTTCACAGATACGCAGTATTTT,CASSEQFTDTQYF
TRBD2,TRBV7-8,TRBJ2-4,.,TGTGCCAGCAGCTTAGTTTCCGGGAGGGCCTGGGGAGACATTCAGTACTTC,CASSLVSGRAWGDIQYF
.,TRBV18,TRBJ2-7,.,TGTGCCAGCTCACCAGAAGATAGGAGTTCCTACGAGCAGTACTTC,CASSPEDRSSYEQYF
TRBD1,TRBV25-1,TRBJ2-1,.,TGTGCCAGCAGTGATCCCAGGGGGTCCTACAATGAGCAGTTCTTC,CASSDPRGSYNEQFF
.,TRBV27,TRBJ2-1,many,TGTGCCAGCAGCCACAGGGTGCCATCCTACAATGAGCAGTTCTTC,CASSHRVPSYNEQFF
.,TRBV28,TRBJ2-4,.,TGTGCCAGCAGTTTGAGGCGGCCGGGTGTCATTCAGTACTTC,CASSLRRPGVIQYF
TRBD1,TRBV6-4,TRBJ2-3,.,TGTGCCAGCAGTGTCGGACAGGGGGGAGATACGCAGTATTTT,CASSVGQGGDTQYF
.,TRBV5-1,TRBJ1-6,.,TGCGCCAGCACCCCGGACAGTAATTCACCCCTCCACTTT,CASTPDSNSPLHF
.,TRBV9,TRBJ2-7,.,TGTGCCAGCAGCGTGGCAGGGGCGTACGAGCAGTACTTC,CASSVAGAYEQYF
TRBD2,TRBV29-1,TRBJ2-5,.,TGCAGCGTTGATGACCCAACGACTAGCCGGGAGACCCAGTACTTC,CSVDDPTTSRETQYF
TRBD2,TRBV29-1,TRBJ2-1,.,TGCAGCGTTGGCGGGGGGGCCCACAATGAGCAGTTCTTC,CSVGGGAHNEQFF
TRBD2,TRBV6-5,TRBJ2-1,.,TGTGCCAGCAGTTATACTAGCGAGGCCTACAATGAGCAGTTCTTC,CASSYTSEAYNEQFF
.,TRBV7-8,TRBJ2-1,.,TGTGCCAGCAGCTTAGCCCCTTCGGGTGAGCAGTTCTTC,CASSLAPSGEQFF
.,TRBV28,TRBJ1-5,.,TGTGCCAGCCGACGTTACAGGGGCAATCAGCCCCAGCATTTT,CASRRYRGNQPQHF
TRBD2,TRBV28,TRBJ2-5,once,TGTGCCAGCAGTTTTTGGACTAGCGGGAGGGAGACCCAGTACTTC,CASSFWTSGRETQYF
TRBD1,TRBV19,TRBJ2-1,.,TGTGCCAGTAGCACCGGGACAGGGGATATCGATGAGCAGTTCTTC,CASSTGTGDIDEQFF
TRBD1,TRBV2,TRBJ2-7,.,TGTGCCATCCGGGACAGCCGGGAGCAGTACTTC,CAIRDSREQYF
.,TRBV6-1,TRBJ1-5,.,TGTGCCAGCAGATTCTACGGTAATCAGCCCCAGCATTTT,CASRFYGNQPQHF
.,TRBV4-1,TRBJ1-1,.,TGCGCCAGCAGCAATAGTTATTCCATGAACACTGAAGCTTTCTTT,CASSNSYSMNTEAFF
.,TRBV7-8,TRBJ2-4,.,TGTGCCAGCAGCCCGGGTAGATATCTAGCCAAAAACATTCAGTACTTC,CASSPGRYLAKNIQYF
TRBD1,TRBV13,TRBJ2-7,.,TGTGCCAGCAGCCTGAGGCCAGGGGGAAACCTCTACGAGCAGTACTTC,CASSLRPGGNLYEQYF
.,TRBV9,TRBJ2-7,.,TGTGCCAGCAGCTCCGGGGTAGGGTCGATGGGCGAGCAGTACTTC,CASSSGVGSMGEQYF
.,TRBV6-1,TRBJ1-1,.,TGTGCCAGCAGGGGCAACACTGAAGCTTTCTTT,CASRGNTEAFF
.,TRBV5-1,TRBJ2-7,.,TGCGCCAGCAGCTTGACTAGCTACGAGCAGTACTTC,CASSLTSYEQYF
TRBD2,TRBV5-1,TRBJ2-7,.,TGCGCCAGCAGCTTTGCTAGCGGGAGCTACGAGCAGTACTTC,CASSFASGSYEQYF
TRBD1,TRBV4-2,TRBJ1-2,.,TGTGCCAGCAGCCAACTACGACAGGGACCCTACACCTTC,CASSQLRQGPYTF
.,TRBV2,TRBJ1-5,.,TGTGCCAGCAGTGGTTCCTTCGCGGGCAATCAGCCCCAGCATTTT,CASSGSFAGNQPQHF
TRBD2,TRBV7-2,TRBJ2-1,.,TGTGCCAGTTCGGCGGGAGGCTACAATGAGCAGTTCTTC,CASSAGGYNEQFF
.,TRBV11-2,TRBJ1-1,few,TGTGCCAGCGGCTGGACAGCGAACACTGAAGCTTTCTTT,CASGWTANTEAFF
TRBD1,TRBV29-1,TRBJ1-2,.,TGCAGCGTTATCGGACAGGGCAAGGGCTACACCTTC,CSVIGQGKGYTF
TRBD1,TRBV28,TRBJ2-7,.,TGTGCCAGCAGTAGCCGGACAGGGACCTCCTACGAGCAGTACTTC,CASSSRTGTSYEQYF
.,TRBV9,TRBJ2-2,.,TGTGCCAGCAAGCCGGGACACATGAACACCGGGGAGCTGTTTTTT,CASKPGHMNTGELFF
.,TRBV7-2,TRBJ2-1,.,TGTGCCAGCAGCGCGCGGACTATCTACAATGAGCAGTTCTTC,CASSARTIYNEQFF
.,TRBV2,TRBJ2-1,.,TGTGCCAGCAGACCACCACGGGACTCCTACAATGAGCAGTTCTTC,CASRPPRDSYNEQFF
.,TRBV7-9,TRBJ1-5,.,TGTGCCAGCAGCTTAGAATTAGATAGCAATCAGCCCCAGCATTTT,CASSLELDSNQPQHF